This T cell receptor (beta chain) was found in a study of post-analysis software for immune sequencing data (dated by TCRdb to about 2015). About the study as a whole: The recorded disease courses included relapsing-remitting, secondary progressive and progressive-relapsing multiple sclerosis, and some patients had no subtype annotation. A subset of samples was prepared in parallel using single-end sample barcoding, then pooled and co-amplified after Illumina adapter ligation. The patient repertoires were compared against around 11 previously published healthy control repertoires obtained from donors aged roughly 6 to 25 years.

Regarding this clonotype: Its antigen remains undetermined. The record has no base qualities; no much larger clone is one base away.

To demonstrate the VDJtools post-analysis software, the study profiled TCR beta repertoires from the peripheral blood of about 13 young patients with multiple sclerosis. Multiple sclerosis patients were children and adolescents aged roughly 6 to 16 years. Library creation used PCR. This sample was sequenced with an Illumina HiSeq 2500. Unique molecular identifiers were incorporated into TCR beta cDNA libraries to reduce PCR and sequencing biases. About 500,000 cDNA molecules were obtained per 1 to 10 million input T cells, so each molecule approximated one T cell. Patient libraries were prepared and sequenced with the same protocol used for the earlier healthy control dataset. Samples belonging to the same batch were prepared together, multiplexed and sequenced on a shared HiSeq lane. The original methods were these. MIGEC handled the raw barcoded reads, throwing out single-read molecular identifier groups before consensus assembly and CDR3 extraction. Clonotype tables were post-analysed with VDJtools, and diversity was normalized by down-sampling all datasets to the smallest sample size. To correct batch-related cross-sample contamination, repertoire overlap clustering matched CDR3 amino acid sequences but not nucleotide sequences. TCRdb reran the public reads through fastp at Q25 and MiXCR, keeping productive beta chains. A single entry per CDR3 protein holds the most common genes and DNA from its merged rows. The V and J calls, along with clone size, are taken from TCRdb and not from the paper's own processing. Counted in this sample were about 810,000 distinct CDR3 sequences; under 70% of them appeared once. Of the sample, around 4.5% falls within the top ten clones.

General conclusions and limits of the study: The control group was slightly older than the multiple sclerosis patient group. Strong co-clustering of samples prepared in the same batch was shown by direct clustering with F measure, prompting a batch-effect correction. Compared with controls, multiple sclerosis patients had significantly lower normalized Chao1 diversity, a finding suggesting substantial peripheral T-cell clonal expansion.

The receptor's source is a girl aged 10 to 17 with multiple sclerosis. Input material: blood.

The CDR3 corresponds to CASSTRTGGRGGNSPLHF. The nucleotide sequence reads TGTGCCAGCAGTACCCGGACAGGGGGCCGTGGGGGTAATTCACCCCTCCACTTT. The chain is made from TRBV5-8 and TRBJ1-6; 11 bases in the junction line up with TRBD1. The CDR3 holds 18 amino acids from the cysteine to the phenylalanine. Only the CDR3 region is kept as DNA, spanning 54 bases read in frame from base 1. V trim: 5 bases; J trim: 6 bases; unmatched bases: 13. Looking up the germline V gene yields CDR1 SGHTS and CDR2 YDEGEE.